One sample yielded the 29 T cell receptor beta chains listed below, sequenced in a study of cytomegalovirus exposure and HLA in healthy donors. The PCR contained 60 Vbeta and 13 Jbeta primers. Some clones are missing from TCRdb's copy, which holds only in-frame ones; the method was immunoSEQ multiplex PCR. The repertoire holds about 220,000 clones, with roughly 82% as singletons. Sequencing was performed on PBMCs. Receptor source: a woman aged 40 to 50 in good health and CMV-seropositive.

The genes are TRBV7-3 and TRBJ2-3, with D unresolved. The CDR3 covers 13 residues. Trimming removed 2 bases at V and 0 bases at J, with 3 bases between. The V gene's germline CDR1 is SGHTA and CDR2 FQGTGA. The CDR3 nucleotides are TGTGCCAGCAGCTTAGGCAGCACAGATACGCAGTATTTT. Translating it yields CASSLGSTDTQYF.

The CDR3 region has the DNA TGTGCCAGCAGCTTCCAGGGGCGCGAGGATCAGCCCCAGCATTTT. This gives the protein CASSFQGREDQPQHF. The chain is built from TRBV5-8 and TRBJ1-5; possible D gene TRBD1, 6 bases. The CDR3 runs 15 residues. Germline CDR1 is SGHTS and CDR2 is YDEGEE. V dropped 2 bases and J dropped 5 bases, with 14 bases sitting between them.

This clone occurred once. The chain recombines TRBV7-8 with TRBJ2-7, with D possibly being TRBD2 (6 bases). Trimming took 4 bases from V and 5 from J, leaving 15 bases between them. The germline CDR1 and CDR2 sequences are SGHVS and FQNEAQ. This CDR3 has 14 amino acids. As DNA, the CDR3 is TGTGCCAGCAGCTCTTATGGGGGGATCAACGAGCAGTACTTC. As protein: CASSSYGGINEQYF.

The rearrangement joins TRBV29-1 to TRBJ2-4; 7 bases are a match to TRBD1. Germline V gene sequence: CDR1 SQVTM, CDR2 ANQGSEA. Trimming cost V 0 bases and J 8 bases; bases outside gene matches: 7. This CDR3 is 14 amino acids long. The CDR3 nucleotides read TGCAGCGTTGAAGATCTAGGGCAGGGGGACATTCAGTACTTC. This translates into CSVEDLGQGDIQYF.

V is TRBV6-1 and J is TRBJ1-1; weak D call: TRBD1 (5 bases). V gave up 0 bases and J gave up 3 bases, with 14 bases separating them. The CDR3 totals 16 residues. Germline CDR1 reads MNHNS; CDR2 reads SASEGT. The DNA for the CDR3 is TGTGCCAGCAGTGAAGCCGGCGGGGGTCCATACACTGAAGCTTTCTTT. Translated, it gives CASSEAGGGPYTEAFF.

The chain employs TRBV10-2 and TRBJ2-7, with 10 bases identical to TRBD1. This CDR3 contains 16 residues. V shed 0 bases and J 2 bases; nucleotides not matched to a gene: 4. CDR1 is WSHSY and CDR2 is SAAADI in the germline V gene. CDR3 region: CASSESGGTGAYEQYF. The CDR3 DNA reads TGCGCCAGCAGTGAGTCGGGGGGGACAGGGGCCTACGAGCAGTACTTC.

The chain combines TRBV7-9 with TRBJ1-2, with D unresolved. The CDR3 runs to 15 residues. CDR1 and CDR2 (germline): SEHNR, FQNEAQ (reference sequence). The V end lost 1 base, the J end lost 4 bases, and 13 bases lay between the germline ends. Here the CDR3 reads CASSLVNLAVYGYTF. The CDR3 DNA reads TGTGCCAGCAGCTTAGTTAATCTGGCAGTCTATGGCTACACCTTC. Based on the CDR3 plus reference TRBV7-9 and TRBJ1-2, the full variable domain is DTGVSQNPRHKITKRGQNVTFRCDPISEHNRLYWYRQTLGQGPEFLTYFQNEAQLEKSRLLSDRFSAERPKGSFSTLEIQRTEQGDSAMYLCASSLVNLAVYGYTFGSGTRLTVV.

The genes are TRBV1 and TRBJ2-1; the table assigns TRBD2, which was not confirmed against the DNA. TRBV1 is flagged as a pseudogene. The CDR3 spans 18 residues. The chain's CDR3 is CTSSQEGLGRERGNEQFF. For the CDR3, the DNA is TGCACCAGCAGCCAAGAAGGGTTGGGGCGGGAGAGGGGCAATGAGCAGTTCTTC.

The rearrangement links TRBV19 to TRBJ1-1; D call uncertain. V gave up 7 bases and J gave up 3 bases, with 12 bases separating them. Germline V gives CDR1 LNHDA, CDR2 SQIVND (reference sequence). The CDR3 sequence is 13 residues long. The CDR3 region has the DNA TGTGCCAGTACTAGGGAGCTGGACACTGAAGCTTTCTTT. Translated, it gives CASTRELDTEAFF.

This clone showed up just a few times. This chain uses TRBV19 with TRBJ1-2; TRBD1 is a possible D gene (6 bases). The germline V gene encodes CDR1 LNHDA and CDR2 SQIVND (reference sequence). The germline V and J ends were trimmed by 6 bases and 8 bases, with 22 bases remaining between them. The CDR3 totals 15 residues. This CDR3 is CASSWPGEGPQGYTF. The DNA for the CDR3 is TGTGCCAGTAGCTGGCCAGGGGAAGGGCCTCAGGGCTACACCTTC.

The chain couples TRBV27 to TRBJ1-2; the D is unclear. This CDR3 is built from 13 residues. V was shortened by 6 bases and J by 4 bases, with 12 bases between the two germline ends. CDR1 is MNHEY, CDR2 SMNVEV, per germline (reference sequence). CDR3 in DNA: TGTGCCAGCAGCCCTATCGGGGTCTATGGCTACACCTTC. This gives the protein CASSPIGVYGYTF.

The chain employs TRBV11-3 and TRBJ1-4; tentatively, D is TRBD1 (5 bases). Trimming left V 3 bases short and J 7 bases short, with 9 bases between. The germline V gene has CDR1 SGHNT and CDR2 YENEEA. The CDR3 has 13 residues. The CDR3 region is CASSFQGGEKLFF. CDR3 sequence (DNA): TGTGCCAGCAGCTTCCAGGGAGGTGAAAAACTGTTTTTT.

The chain is built from TRBV5-4 and TRBJ2-7; 9 bases are shared with TRBD2. CDR3 length equals 14 residues. Germline CDR1 SGHNT, CDR2 YYREEE (reference sequence). V dropped 2 bases and J dropped 6; count of bases not matched to a gene: 6. The CDR3 is CASSFSGSRAEQYF. DNA of the CDR3: TGTGCCAGCAGCTTTAGCGGGAGTCGGGCCGAGCAGTACTTC.

The chain combines TRBV30 with TRBJ2-7; the D gene is possibly TRBD1 (6 bases). With 0 bases removed from V and 3 bases from J, the gap between germline ends came to 12 bases. This CDR3 comprises 14 residues. CDR1 is GTSNPN, CDR2 SVGIG, per germline (reference sequence). CDR3 DNA: TGTGCCTGGAGTGTAGGTGGACAGATCTACGAGCAGTACTTC. Amino acids: CAWSVGGQIYEQYF.

The gene calls are TRBV27 and TRBJ2-5; D unresolved. The J call may be in error: the DNA end matches TRBJ2-7 better. The length of the CDR3 is 13 residues. Germline loops: CDR1 MNHEY, CDR2 SMNVEV (reference sequence). The CDR3 DNA is TGTGCCAGCAGTTCCCATCTACAGAACGAGCAGTACTTC. It translates to CASSSHLQNEQYF.

The chain combines TRBV30 with TRBJ2-2, with a tentative D call TRBD1 (6 bases). This CDR3 is 14 amino acids long. The germline CDR1 and CDR2 sequences are GTSNPN and SVGIG (reference sequence). V lost 6 bases to trimming and J lost 0 bases, with 11 bases between them. As DNA, the CDR3 is TGTGCCTGCACAACAGGGCCGAACACCGGGGAGCTGTTTTTT. It specifies CACTTGPNTGELFF.

The chain carries TRBV2 and TRBJ1-2; the D is unclear. CDR1 and CDR2 from the germline V gene are SNHLY and FYNNEI. The CDR3 consists of 12 residues. V was pared by 7 bases and J by 4 bases, with 10 bases between. The CDR3 here is CASNEDSYGYTF. DNA for the CDR3: TGTGCCAGCAACGAGGACTCCTATGGCTACACCTTC. Complete variable domain (other parts from reference TRBV2 and TRBJ1-2): EPEVTQTPSHQVTQMGQEVILRCVPISNHLYFYWYRQILGQKVEFLVSFYNNEISEKSEIFDDQFSVERPDGSNFTLKIRSTKLEDSAMYFCASNEDSYGYTFGSGTRLTVV.

This chain connects TRBV9 to TRBJ1-6; 10 bases match TRBD1. CDR3 length: 16 amino acids. Germline CDR1 is SGDLS and CDR2 is YYNGEE. The V gene end was trimmed by 0 bases and the J gene end by 7 bases; junction bases not matched to a gene: 4. In DNA, the CDR3 is TGTGCCAGCAGCGTAGGACAGGGGGCGGAGAATTCACCCCTCCACTTT. This codes for CASSVGQGAENSPLHF.

The V call is TRBV5-1, the J call TRBJ2-3; D perhaps matches TRBD2 (5 bases). The germline CDR1 and CDR2 sequences are SGHRS and YFSETQ. The CDR3 consists of 15 residues. Trimming left V 0 bases short and J 6 bases short, with 14 bases between. The CDR3, as DNA: TGCGCCAGCAGCTTGGGGAGGTTGGATACCGATACGCAGTATTTT. Protein product: CASSLGRLDTDTQYF.

The V call is TRBV12-5, the J call TRBJ1-5, with 9 positions matching TRBD1. Germline CDR1 LGHNT, CDR2 FRNRAP. There are 17 residues in the CDR3. With 0 bases clipped from V and 5 bases from J, the junction kept 8 bases outside the gene matches. The CDR3 region is CASGLVLGQGRDQPQHF. In nucleotides, the CDR3 is TGTGCTAGTGGTTTGGTACTAGGACAGGGGCGCGATCAGCCCCAGCATTTT.

The chain has TRBV30 and TRBJ1-5; TRBD1 is a possible D gene (5 bases). V was clipped by 2 bases and J by 7 bases, with 12 bases between them. The CDR3 spans 13 residues. Germline-derived CDR1 and CDR2 are GTSNPN and SVGIG (reference sequence). The CDR3 loop is CAWSKAGGQPQHF. In nucleotides, the CDR3 is TGTGCCTGGAGTAAGGCCGGGGGGCAGCCCCAGCATTTT.

The chain recombines TRBV9 with TRBJ1-2; 8 nucleotides align to TRBD1. CDR3 length: 17 amino acids. Germline V gene sequence: CDR1 SGDLS, CDR2 YYNGEE. V was clipped by 4 bases and J by 5 bases; unmatched bases: 16. The CDR3 here is CASSLKPGQVGLYGYTF. CDR3 bases: TGTGCCAGCAGCCTCAAACCGGGACAGGTGGGCCTATATGGCTACACCTTC.

This clone has just a few counts. The J gene is TRBJ2-5, the V gene TRBV6-5; D is uncertain. The DNA matches TRBJ2-7 better at its end, which makes the J call doubtful. Germline values: CDR1 MNHEY, CDR2 SVGAGI. The CDR3 covers 14 residues. The CDR3 reads CASSPRLGSYEQYF. CDR3 bases: TGTGCCAGCAGTCCTAGGTTAGGATCCTACGAGCAGTACTTC.

The chain couples TRBV5-1 to TRBJ2-5; 10 bases agree with TRBD1. Germline V lookup: CDR1 SGHRS, CDR2 YFSETQ. Germline trimming cut 4 bases from V and 5 bases from J; bases unmatched to any gene: 5. The CDR3 is 14 residues long. CDR3 coding DNA: TGCGCCAGCAGCCCTGGGACAGGGGAGGAGACCCAGTACTTC. Protein: CASSPGTGEETQYF.

This clone was counted a few times. The chain joins TRBV9 to TRBJ2-2, with D unresolved. CDR3 size: 16 residues. V shed 0 bases and J shed 7 bases, with 16 bases lying between them. Germline values: CDR1 SGDLS, CDR2 YYNGEE. CDR3: CASSVANRLEYGELFF. The CDR3 nucleotides are TGTGCCAGCAGCGTAGCGAACCGCCTAGAGTACGGGGAGCTGTTTTTT. Full variable domain (outside the CDR3, taken from reference TRBV9 and TRBJ2-2): DSGVTQTPKHLITATGQRVTLRCSPRSGDLSVYWYQQSLDQGLQFLIQYYNGEERAKGNILERFSAQQFPDLHSELNLSSLELGDSALYFCASSVANRLEYGELFFGEGSRLTVL.

The V call is TRBV4-1, the J call TRBJ2-2; a weak D match, TRBD2 (5 bases). Germline V gene sequence: CDR1 MGHRA, CDR2 YSYEKL. The CDR3 is made up of 18 amino acids. V was trimmed by 3 bases and J by 1 base, leaving 18 bases between them. The chain's CDR3 is CASSQPQRQRRNTGELFF. In DNA form, the CDR3 reads TGCGCCAGCAGCCAGCCCCAAAGGCAGCGGAGGAACACCGGGGAGCTGTTTTTT.

This chain uses TRBV14 with TRBJ2-7, with 10 bases matching TRBD1. The germline V gene has CDR1 SGHDN and CDR2 FVKESK. The CDR3 covers 16 residues. Unmatched junction bases numbered 11, after V lost 3 bases and J lost 6 bases. CDR3 DNA: TGTGCCAGCAGCCACTTGGGACAGGGGATTATAGGCGAGCAGTACTTC. It is translated as CASSHLGQGIIGEQYF.

The chain recombines TRBV29-1 with TRBJ1-2; 7 nucleotides match TRBD1. The CDR3 consists of 11 residues. V lost 2 bases, J lost 7 bases, and 1 base stayed unmatched. Germline V lookup: CDR1 SQVTM, CDR2 ANQGSEA. CDR3 sequence: CSVENRGGYTF. CDR3 nucleotide sequence: TGCAGCGTTGAAAACAGGGGTGGCTACACCTTC.

The chain carries TRBV6-5 and TRBJ1-2; 8 bases agree with TRBD1. Looked up from germline, CDR1 is MNHEY and CDR2 is SVGAGI. The CDR3 is 14 amino acids. The V gene end was trimmed by 0 bases and the J gene end by 6 bases; junction bases not matched to a gene: 3. CDR3 coding DNA: TGTGCCAGCAGTTACTCTGGACAGGGCGATGGCTACACCTTC. Amino acids: CASSYSGQGDGYTF.